This T cell receptor beta chain was sequenced during a study of response to subunit inactivated influenza vaccine. Regarding the study as a whole: With each seasonal influenza vaccination, the authors suggested, few new T cells are recruited.

For this clonotype: Antigen unknown.

TCRdb re-called the RT-PCR reads with MiXCR, one entry per CDR3 protein. Here the sample spans roughly 760,000 distinct CDR3 sequences, about 20% being singletons. Per the germline V gene, CDR1 is SQVTM and CDR2 is ANQGSEA. The CDR3 sequence is 13 residues long. The V gene lost 3 bases and the J gene lost 3 bases, with 10 bases spanning the gap. The sequencing here drew on PBMCs from blood, taken about 5 days after vaccination. This chain connects TRBV29-1 to TRBJ2-3; no clear D. The origin of this receptor is a man in his forties or fifties who received an inactivated influenza vaccine. The CDR3 sequence: CSVDAGRTDTQYF. In DNA form, the CDR3 reads TGCAGCGTTGATGCAGGAAGGACAGATACGCAGTATTTT.